The clone carrying this TCR beta chain was recorded many times. From 15-18 subjects, each sequencing run yielded over 180 million TCR-beta sequences. TCRdb passed the 5' RACE reads through MiXCR, listing each CDR3 protein once. The sample records tens of thousands of distinct CDR3 sequences, around 2.3% being singletons. This entry belongs to a study of neurological immune-mediated disorders. CDR3 length: 14 residues. The V end lost 3 bases, the J end lost 4 bases, and 10 bases lay between the germline ends. CDR1 is LGHDT and CDR2 is YNNKEL in the germline V gene (reference sequence). This TCR derives from a man aged 50 or older with multiple sclerosis. J is TRBJ2-1 and V is TRBV3-1, with D possibly TRBD1 on 5 matching bases. Material for sequencing was PBMCs. The CDR3 DNA reads TGTGCCAGCAGCCAGGAATCAGGGTACAATGAGCAGTTCTTC. Residues: CASSQESGYNEQFF.